Reported below is one T cell receptor beta chain. No cognate antigen has been identified for it. No per-base quality is available; no much larger clone lies one base away. There are 13 amino acids in the CDR3, from cysteine to phenylalanine inclusive. Just CDR3 DNA is preserved here, 39 bases in frame from base 1. Reading the germline V gene gives CDR1 SGHRS and CDR2 YFSETQ. Relative to germline, V is 4 bases shorter and J is 6 bases shorter, with 11 bases between their ends. TCRbeta rearrangements were sequenced from genomic DNA using the immunoSEQ assay at survey resolution. The paper's processing steps were these. In the TCR sequencing data, the lowest productive clonotype frequency that could be detected was 2.59 x 10-5. Analyses included only productive TCRbeta rearrangements, meaning complete and in-frame sequences. Sample clonality was computed as Simpson clonality in the immunoSEQ Analyzer version 3.0. Clones were categorized by frequency as very rare, small, medium, large (1-20%) or hyperexpanded (>20%). Generation probabilities were estimated with OLGA 1.2.3, V-gene circos plots were made with VDJtools, specificities were searched in VDJdb, and CDR3 motifs were identified with GLIPH. The immuneACCESS repertoire file appears here via TCRdb, limited to in-frame rearrangements. These files lack a portion of the clones; in checked studies, under half of the deficit traces to unresolved V genes, and the cause of the others is not known. D and trimming were read from the DNA, whereas the V and J calls and clone size are those reported in that table. The sample table contains 25,000 to 40,000 clones; only one count was recorded for 81% of them. Nearly 4.5% of the sample lies in the top ten.

This sample was included in a study of STAT5B mutations in CD4+ large granular lymphocyte leukemia (dated by TCRdb to 2021 to 2024). Notes on the research overall: Among the healthy controls, the CDR3 'QG' motif was associated with a particular HLA allele. The purity of purified fractions was confirmed by flow cytometry on FACSCanto II or FACSVerse to exceed 95% among lymphocytes. TCRbeta repertoires of CD4+ T-cell large granular lymphocyte leukemia patients were compared with those of healthy blood donors. Findings and caveats that apply to the study as a whole: Enrichment of TRBV06-family usage was observed among the top patient clones (8/27) relative to healthy controls (2/35). Main leukemic clonotypes were private to each patient, although over 20% of the main leukemic clonotypes were found at low frequency in the non-leukemic repertoires of other patients. Compared with healthy CD4+ repertoires, CD4-sorted patient repertoires appeared more clonal, and this difference remained even after the putative leukemic clones were removed. The data were not HLA-matched, and the relatively small sample size could explain the higher clonality seen in CD4+ compared with CD8+ T-LGLL.

Buffy coats from 37 blood donors, supplied by the Finnish Red Cross blood service, were used as healthy controls. All TCR-sequenced material derived from peripheral blood: patient blood samples and healthy donor buffy coats. Peripheral blood mononuclear cells were isolated by Ficoll-Hypaque gradient centrifugation. For the healthy controls, CD4+ cells were obtained from buffy coats by magnetic purification. Genomic DNA was extracted with the Gentra Puregene Cell and Tissue kit and quantified on a Qubit 2.0 fluorometer. The source is a human donor in good health. Recombination connected TRBV5-1 to TRBJ2-1; the D region may be TRBD1 or TRBD2, each matching 5 bases equally. Material: CD4+ T cells from blood buffy coats. The DNA sequence reads TGCGCCAGCAGCCCCGGGACCTCCAATGAGCAGTTCTTC. Translated, this is CASSPGTSNEQFF. Here the CDR3 is joined to the reference TRBV5-1 and TRBJ2-1 genes, and the full variable domain is: KAGVTQTPRYLIKTRGQQVTLSCSPISGHRSVSWYQQTPGQGLQFLFEYFSETQRNKGNFPGRFSGRQFSNSRSEMNVSTLELGDSALYLCASSPGTSNEQFFGPGTRLTVL.